The rows below give T cell receptor beta chains drawn from one sample of a study of response to subunit inactivated influenza vaccine. TCRdb recomputed calls from the RT-PCR reads with MiXCR, one row per CDR3 protein. The data contain around 580,000 distinct CDR3 sequences, roughly 10% of them singletons. Sequencing used PBMCs from blood, obtained on the day of vaccination. Every receptor here comes from a man in his fifties who received an inactivated influenza vaccine. Both conserved end residues are part of each CDR3. D genes are given only for firm matches. Rows give clone size only sometimes, using once, few, many, or a class for an expanded clone.

d_gene: NA; j_gene: TRBJ2-7; v_gene: TRBV4-2; len: 13; abundance: many; CDR3nt: TGTGCCAGCAGCCAAGAACCCTCCTACGAGCAGTACTTC; CDR3aa: CASSQEPSYEQYF
d_gene: TRBD2; j_gene: TRBJ2-3; v_gene: TRBV20-1; len: 17; abundance: NA; CDR3nt: TGCAGTGCTAGACCCTATCATAGCGGGAGTTTCACAGATACGCAGTATTTT; CDR3aa: CSARPYHSGSFTDTQYF
d_gene: NA; j_gene: TRBJ2-7; v_gene: TRBV7-9; len: 14; abundance: NA; CDR3nt: TGTGCCAGCAGCCGCCTGGGACGGTACTACGAGCAGTACTTC; CDR3aa: CASSRLGRYYEQYF
d_gene: NA; j_gene: TRBJ1-2; v_gene: TRBV12-3/TRBV12-4; len: 12; abundance: many; CDR3nt: TGTGCCAGCACGATGCCAGGGGCTGGCTACACCTTC; CDR3aa: CASTMPGAGYTF
d_gene: NA; j_gene: TRBJ2-5; v_gene: TRBV12-3/TRBV12-4; len: 13; abundance: few; CDR3nt: TGTGCCAGCAGCGACGGTTACCAAGAGACCCAGTACTTC; CDR3aa: CASSDGYQETQYF
d_gene: NA; j_gene: TRBJ2-5; v_gene: TRBV6-2/TRBV6-3; len: 15; abundance: NA; CDR3nt: TGTGCCAGCAGCCAACGTGGGGGAGTCCAAGAGACCCAGTACTTC; CDR3aa: CASSQRGGVQETQYF
d_gene: TRBD1; j_gene: TRBJ2-3; v_gene: TRBV29-1; len: 14; abundance: NA; CDR3nt: TGCAGCCTTGGGACAGGGGCGCGTGCAGATACGCAGTATTTT; CDR3aa: CSLGTGARADTQYF
d_gene: NA; j_gene: TRBJ1-5; v_gene: TRBV6-1; len: 14; abundance: many; CDR3nt: TGTGCCAGCAGCGCGGGGGCTGGCAATCAGCCCCAGCATTTT; CDR3aa: CASSAGAGNQPQHF
d_gene: TRBD2; j_gene: TRBJ2-1; v_gene: TRBV9; len: 15; abundance: NA; CDR3nt: TGTGCCAGCAGCCCACTAAGCGGGAGGTCCAATGAGCAGTTCTTC; CDR3aa: CASSPLSGRSNEQFF
d_gene: NA; j_gene: TRBJ1-2; v_gene: TRBV19; len: 14; abundance: few; CDR3nt: TGTGCCAGTAGCTGGGGCAGGGGAAACTATGGCTACACCTTC; CDR3aa: CASSWGRGNYGYTF
d_gene: TRBD1; j_gene: TRBJ1-1; v_gene: TRBV11-2; len: 14; abundance: few; CDR3nt: TGTGCCAGCAGACAGACAGGGGGCTTCACTGAAGCTTTCTTT; CDR3aa: CASRQTGGFTEAFF
d_gene: NA; j_gene: TRBJ2-3; v_gene: TRBV4-2; len: 13; abundance: few; CDR3nt: TGTGCCAGCAGCCAAACCCTGACAGATACGCAGTATTTT; CDR3aa: CASSQTLTDTQYF
d_gene: NA; j_gene: TRBJ1-2; v_gene: TRBV7-2; len: 12; abundance: few; CDR3nt: TGTGCCAGCAGCCGAAACGCCTATGGCTACACCTTC; CDR3aa: CASSRNAYGYTF
d_gene: NA; j_gene: TRBJ2-1; v_gene: TRBV20-1; len: 13; abundance: NA; CDR3nt: TGCAGTGCTAGACCCCTTTCCGGGCATGAGCAGTTCTTC; CDR3aa: CSARPLSGHEQFF
d_gene: NA; j_gene: TRBJ2-2; v_gene: TRBV20-1; len: 13; abundance: NA; CDR3nt: TGCAGTGCACGGACACGTAACACCGGGGAGCTGTTTTTT; CDR3aa: CSARTRNTGELFF
d_gene: NA; j_gene: TRBJ2-4; v_gene: TRBV14; len: 15; abundance: few; CDR3nt: TGTGCCAGCAGCCAGACGGGAGTAGCCAAAAACATTCAGTACTTC; CDR3aa: CASSQTGVAKNIQYF
d_gene: NA; j_gene: TRBJ2-1; v_gene: TRBV11-1; len: 18; abundance: NA; CDR3nt: TGTGCCAGCAGCTTTCGACAGGTGGGGCCGAGCTCCTACAATGAGCAGTTCTTC; CDR3aa: CASSFRQVGPSSYNEQFF
d_gene: NA; j_gene: TRBJ2-1; v_gene: TRBV19; len: 16; abundance: NA; CDR3nt: TGTGCCAGTAGTATAGATGACCTCAGCTCCTACAATGAGCAGTTCTTC; CDR3aa: CASSIDDLSSYNEQFF
d_gene: NA; j_gene: TRBJ1-4; v_gene: TRBV5-1; len: 16; abundance: few; CDR3nt: TGCGCCAGCAGCTTGGACCCCGTTACCCTCAATGAAAAACTGTTTTTT; CDR3aa: CASSLDPVTLNEKLFF
d_gene: NA; j_gene: TRBJ1-1; v_gene: TRBV30; len: 11; abundance: few; CDR3nt: TGTGCCTGGAGTCAACGGTTTGAAGCTTTCTTT; CDR3aa: CAWSQRFEAFF
d_gene: NA; j_gene: TRBJ2-5; v_gene: TRBV11-2; len: 14; abundance: NA; CDR3nt: TGTGCCAGCAGCTTAGGACCGAATCAAGAGACCCAGTACTTC; CDR3aa: CASSLGPNQETQYF
d_gene: NA; j_gene: TRBJ2-1; v_gene: TRBV6-1; len: 14; abundance: NA; CDR3nt: TGTGCCAGCCGGGGAGTTGGGTCCTACAATGAGCAGTTCTTC; CDR3aa: CASRGVGSYNEQFF
d_gene: NA; j_gene: TRBJ2-5; v_gene: TRBV4-1; len: 14; abundance: few; CDR3nt: TGCGCCAGCAGCCATTATGGCAGACGAGAGACCCAGTACTTC; CDR3aa: CASSHYGRRETQYF
d_gene: NA; j_gene: TRBJ1-2; v_gene: TRBV5-1; len: 16; abundance: few; CDR3nt: TGCGCCAGCAGCTTGGTCACAGACTCCCTCAACTATGGCTACACCTTC; CDR3aa: CASSLVTDSLNYGYTF
d_gene: NA; j_gene: TRBJ2-7; v_gene: TRBV6-1; len: 14; abundance: many; CDR3nt: TGTGCCAGCAGTCGTACGAATTTGGGGGGCGAGCAGTACTTC; CDR3aa: CASSRTNLGGEQYF
d_gene: TRBD2; j_gene: TRBJ2-2; v_gene: TRBV7-6; len: 16; abundance: NA; CDR3nt: TGTGCCAGCAGCTTCAGCGGGGGGGCCAACACCGGGGAGCTGTTTTTT; CDR3aa: CASSFSGGANTGELFF
d_gene: NA; j_gene: TRBJ1-4; v_gene: TRBV11-3; len: 16; abundance: many; CDR3nt: TGTGCCAGCAGCCATTACGCGACGGTCAGAGGAGAAAAACTGTTTTTT; CDR3aa: CASSHYATVRGEKLFF
d_gene: NA; j_gene: TRBJ2-3; v_gene: TRBV12-3/TRBV12-4; len: 15; abundance: few; CDR3nt: TGTGCCAGCAGTTTCCTATCGGCAGGAGGAGATACGCAGTATTTT; CDR3aa: CASSFLSAGGDTQYF
d_gene: TRBD1; j_gene: TRBJ1-1; v_gene: TRBV6-1; len: 13; abundance: NA; CDR3nt: TGTGCCAGCAGTGACAGGGGGGACACTGAAGCTTTCTTT; CDR3aa: CASSDRGDTEAFF
d_gene: NA; j_gene: TRBJ2-3; v_gene: TRBV7-9; len: 13; abundance: many; CDR3nt: TGTGCCAGCAGCGAGCGACTAGCAGATACGCAGTATTTT; CDR3aa: CASSERLADTQYF
d_gene: NA; j_gene: TRBJ2-5; v_gene: TRBV29-1; len: 12; abundance: NA; CDR3nt: TGCAGCGTTGATCCCCCCGGGGAGACCCAGTACTTC; CDR3aa: CSVDPPGETQYF
d_gene: NA; j_gene: TRBJ1-3; v_gene: TRBV7-2; len: 14; abundance: NA; CDR3nt: TGTGCCAGCAGCGTCGGTGTCTCTGGAAACACCATATATTTT; CDR3aa: CASSVGVSGNTIYF
d_gene: TRBD1; j_gene: TRBJ1-2; v_gene: TRBV6-1; len: 16; abundance: NA; CDR3nt: TGTGCCAGCCGGGCCGGGACAGGGTCCGGTTTCGGAGGCTACACCTTC; CDR3aa: CASRAGTGSGFGGYTF
d_gene: NA; j_gene: TRBJ2-5; v_gene: TRBV10-2; len: 12; abundance: many; CDR3nt: TGCGCCAGTTCGGTCAGCGGGGAGACCCAGTACTTC; CDR3aa: CASSVSGETQYF
d_gene: NA; j_gene: TRBJ2-7; v_gene: TRBV25-1; len: 16; abundance: few; CDR3nt: TGTGCCAGCAGTGAGGGGGGCATCAAGAGCTCCTACGAGCAGTACTTC; CDR3aa: CASSEGGIKSSYEQYF
d_gene: TRBD2; j_gene: TRBJ2-1; v_gene: TRBV7-2; len: 16; abundance: few; CDR3nt: TGTGCCAGCAGCTTAGCTTCCACTAGCGCCTACAATGAGCAGTTCTTC; CDR3aa: CASSLASTSAYNEQFF
d_gene: TRBD1; j_gene: TRBJ1-6; v_gene: TRBV18; len: 15; abundance: NA; CDR3nt: TGTGCCAGCTCACCACGGCCAGGGGGCGATTCACCCCTCCACTTT; CDR3aa: CASSPRPGGDSPLHF
d_gene: TRBD2; j_gene: TRBJ2-2; v_gene: TRBV5-6; len: 16; abundance: few; CDR3nt: TGTGCCAGCAGCTTCCCGACCGGGACTAGTACCGGGGAGCTGTTTTTT; CDR3aa: CASSFPTGTSTGELFF
d_gene: NA; j_gene: TRBJ2-5; v_gene: TRBV11-2; len: 15; abundance: NA; CDR3nt: TGTGCCAGCAGCTCCCGGGCCGGATACCAAGAGACCCAGTACTTC; CDR3aa: CASSSRAGYQETQYF
d_gene: NA; j_gene: TRBJ2-7; v_gene: TRBV12-3/TRBV12-4; len: 12; abundance: many; CDR3nt: TGTGCCAGCACCGCAAGCCCCAACGAGCAGTACTTC; CDR3aa: CASTASPNEQYF
d_gene: TRBD2; j_gene: TRBJ2-7; v_gene: TRBV7-2; len: 16; abundance: NA; CDR3nt: TGTGCCAGCAGCTTAGTTGGTGGGACTAGTCTTCCCGAGCAGTACTTC; CDR3aa: CASSLVGGTSLPEQYF
d_gene: TRBD2; j_gene: TRBJ2-1; v_gene: TRBV19; len: 15; abundance: NA; CDR3nt: TGTGCCAGTAGTATACTCGGGAGGACCCGCAATGAGCAGTTCTTC; CDR3aa: CASSILGRTRNEQFF
d_gene: NA; j_gene: TRBJ2-3; v_gene: TRBV28; len: 15; abundance: NA; CDR3nt: TGTGCCAGCAGTAACCCGGGCAGCGCCCAGGGTACGCAGTATTTT; CDR3aa: CASSNPGSAQGTQYF
d_gene: NA; j_gene: TRBJ2-1; v_gene: TRBV7-8; len: 14; abundance: few; CDR3nt: TGTGCCAGCAGCTCACTCCTCGGCCACAATGAGCAGTTCTTC; CDR3aa: CASSSLLGHNEQFF
d_gene: TRBD1; j_gene: TRBJ1-5; v_gene: TRBV5-5; len: 14; abundance: many; CDR3nt: TGTGCCAGCAGCGGCGGGACAGTCAATCAGCCCCAGCATTTT; CDR3aa: CASSGGTVNQPQHF
d_gene: TRBD1; j_gene: TRBJ1-5; v_gene: TRBV19; len: 16; abundance: few; CDR3nt: TGTGCCAGTAGTATTCCCGGGACAGGGGGTTGGCAGCCCCAGCATTTT; CDR3aa: CASSIPGTGGWQPQHF
d_gene: TRBD1; j_gene: TRBJ2-1; v_gene: TRBV27; len: 14; abundance: many; CDR3nt: TGTGCCAGCAGTTTAGGACAGGGGGCGAATGAGCAGTTCTTC; CDR3aa: CASSLGQGANEQFF
d_gene: NA; j_gene: TRBJ2-3; v_gene: TRBV29-1; len: 16; abundance: NA; CDR3nt: TGCAGCGCCCCTACGGGGGACTCTTACCTCACAGATACGCAGTATTTT; CDR3aa: CSAPTGDSYLTDTQYF
d_gene: NA; j_gene: TRBJ2-7; v_gene: TRBV28; len: 12; abundance: many; CDR3nt: TGTGCCAGCAGTCGCGGGGACTACGAGCAGTACTTC; CDR3aa: CASSRGDYEQYF
d_gene: NA; j_gene: TRBJ1-2; v_gene: TRBV5-1; len: 14; abundance: many; CDR3nt: TGCGCCAGCAGCTTGGGACGGACTAACTATGGCTACACCTTC; CDR3aa: CASSLGRTNYGYTF